This T cell receptor beta chain was found in a study of T cell repertoires in cytomegalovirus infection. Study context: Evidence of both CMV infection and a matching HLA type came from public TCR beta signatures.

MiXCR, applied by TCRdb to the reads, yields one record per CDR3 protein. The table lists 800,000 to 950,000 distinct CDR3 sequences, over 25% of them singletons, with roughly 12% in the top ten. Study-wide points: CMV-specific TCR beta clonotypes restricted by HLA-C were the ones dominating the ex vivo response.

As to this clonotype: What it recognizes is unknown.

This receptor was taken from a human donor in good health (CMV status not recorded). Some clones in this sample may be carry-over from other donors' samples. The sample was cultured CD8+ T cells from PBMCs, taken from culture after CMV antigen stimulation.

CDR3: CASSGTGTQNTGELFF. CDR3 coding DNA: TGTGCCAGCAGTGGCACCGGGACTCAGAACACCGGGGAGCTGTTTTTT. This chain links TRBV6-2 or TRBV6-3 with TRBJ2-2; possibly TRBD2 for D (6 bases). The V end lost 5 bases, the J end lost 1 base, and 14 bases lay between the germline ends. Germline CDR1 is MNHEY and CDR2 is SVGEGT. This CDR3 region has 16 residues.